The sequence of this T cell receptor beta chain was determined in a study of blood T cells in healthy people across ages. Points on this clonotype: As yet, its antigen is unknown. The junction shows a germline mismatch at one end, possibly a read error.

Germline CDR1 is DFQATT and CDR2 is SNEGSKA (reference sequence). The CDR3 length is 15 residues. PBMCs were isolated at a quantity of at least 6 million per sample. Study conclusions and caveats: The study regarded diversity estimates from one million T cells as underestimates.

Then a second PCR, running roughly 7 to 11 cycles, was carried out with a sample-barcoded 5' primer and a J-beta primer mix. The authors tagged each cDNA molecule using a template-switch adaptor with 12 random nucleotides. From the 5' RACE reads, TCRdb called clonotypes with MiXCR, one entry per CDR3 protein. The data contain 650,000 to 800,000 distinct CDR3 sequences, approximately 44% of them seen just once; the ten biggest clones take up roughly 19%. This sequence originates from a man aged 60 to 75 in good health. The specimen sequenced was blood. The chain carries TRBV20-1 and TRBJ2-1; possible D gene TRBD2, 6 bases. The CDR3 reads CSAHDTSSSYNERFF. CDR3 bases: TGCAGTGCCCACGATACTAGCTCTTCCTACAATGAGCGGTTCTTC.